This T cell receptor beta chain stems from a study of blood T cell repertoires in COVID-19. Looking at the study overall: Collection of acute and convalescent COVID-19 samples took place in the United States, Italy and Spain. T cells, B-cell-depleted T cells, or PBMCs provided the cDNA or gDNA that served as material.

Using immunoSEQ multiplex PCR, the repertoire was profiled, and TCRdb retains in-frame clones only, with some absent. The sample includes around 220,000 clones, more than 70% of them seen just once. Living in 20 to 30 US areas, the participants were between roughly 18 and 89 years of age. The V and J ends lost 2 bases and 4 bases respectively, with 7 bases between them. The CDR3 length is 13 residues. Germline loops: CDR1 SGHTA, CDR2 FQGNSA. The V call is TRBV7-2, the J call TRBJ2-3, with D unresolved. This receptor was taken from a woman aged 40 to 50 with acute COVID-19. Sequencing was done on a sample of PBMCs or T cells enriched from blood (not recorded which). The CDR3 reads CASSLSRSDTQYF. CDR3 coding DNA: TGTGCCAGCAGCTTATCCCGTTCAGATACGCAGTATTTT.